A selection of T cell receptor beta chains follows, all from one sample in a study of T cell responses to AZD1222 COVID-19 vaccine. TCRdb keeps only in-frame clones here, not all; method: immunoSEQ multiplex PCR. The table records over 120,000 clones, approximately 94% of them present only once. Sequenced here: peripheral blood, sampled on day 0 of AZD1222 vaccination. The receptors shown here come from an adult in good health. CDR3s include the opening cysteine and the closing phenylalanine or tryptophan. The D gene is left open where the match is weak. Expanded clones get a size class; other rows say once, few or many, or leave the size out.

- TRBJ2-1 TRBV4-1 TRBD2 CASSPPGGGNEQFF TGCGCCAGCAGCCCACCCGGCGGGGGGAATGAGCAGTTCTTC
- TRBJ2-5 TRBV7-2 - CASSPRQSQETQYF TGTGCCAGCAGCCCGAGACAGAGTCAAGAGACCCAGTACTTC
- TRBJ1-3 TRBV18 - CASSPFDSGGSGNTIYF TGTGCCAGCTCACCGTTCGACAGCGGTGGATCTGGAAACACCATATATTTT
- TRBJ1-4 TRBV7-2 - CASSSFFSEKLFF TGTGCCAGCAGCTCATTCTTCAGTGAAAAACTGTTTTTT
- TRBJ1-5 TRBV5-6 - CASSAFVAEGSNQPQHF TGTGCCAGCAGCGCTTTCGTTGCCGAAGGGAGCAATCAGCCCCAGCATTTT
- TRBJ1-5 TRBV28 - CASSSPGQPQHF TGTGCCAGCAGTTCTCCAGGGCAGCCCCAGCATTTT
- TRBJ1-5 TRBV27 - CASSGGGRWNQPQHF TGTGCCAGCAGTGGCGGGGGACGGTGGAATCAGCCCCAGCATTTT
- TRBJ2-1 TRBV6-1 TRBD2 CASSEWSGGEQFF TGTGCCAGCAGTGAATGGAGCGGGGGAGAGCAGTTCTTC
- TRBJ2-1 TRBV2 - CASEISDPSYNEQFF TGTGCCAGCGAAATCTCGGATCCTTCCTACAATGAGCAGTTCTTC
- TRBJ1-6 TRBV30 - CAWSSGSPLHF TGTGCCTGGAGTTCGGGTTCACCCCTCCACTTT
- TRBJ2-7 TRBV7-2 - CASSPPGGLYEQYF TGTGCCAGCAGCCCTCCTGGGGGTCTATACGAGCAGTACTTC
once TRBJ1-2 TRBV9 - CASSDIQSGYGYTF TGTGCCAGCAGCGATATTCAGAGCGGCTATGGCTACACCTTC
- TRBJ2-2 TRBV28 - CASSGTRGPHGELFF TGTGCCAGCAGTGGGACCCGGGGGCCCCACGGGGAGCTGTTTTTT
- TRBJ1-4 TRBV3-1/TRBV3-2 - CASSQELREGDRSVNEKLFF TGTGCCAGCAGCCAAGAGCTAAGGGAGGGAGACAGGAGCGTTAATGAAAAACTGTTTTTT
- TRBJ1-2 TRBV6-5 - CAAGYYGYTF TGTGCCGCAGGGTACTATGGCTACACCTTC
once TRBJ1-1 TRBV5-1 - CASSSGQMNTEAFF TGCGCCAGCAGCTCAGGACAAATGAACACTGAAGCTTTCTTT
few TRBJ1-6 TRBV5-4 - CASSLGGAGGSYNSPLHF TGTGCCAGCAGCTTGGGCGGGGCCGGAGGCTCCTATAATTCACCCCTCCACTTT
- TRBJ1-6 TRBV3-1/TRBV3-2 - CASSQGGRNSPLHF TGTGCCAGCAGCCAAGGAGGGCGCAATTCACCCCTCCACTTT
- TRBJ1-4 TRBV6-5 - CASSYSTSGEPYF TGTGCCAGCAGTTACTCGACATCAGGGGAACCCTATTTT
- TRBJ2-1 TRBV30 - CAWCYLARSYNEQFF TGTGCCTGGTGCTACCTAGCGCGATCCTACAATGAGCAGTTCTTC
- TRBJ1-4 TRBV3-1/TRBV3-2 - CASSSQGFNEKLFF TGTGCCAGCAGCTCTCAGGGGTTCAATGAAAAACTGTTTTTT
- TRBJ2-1 TRBV30 TRBD2 CAWTRRAGGYNEQFF TGTGCCTGGACGCGCAGGGCGGGGGGCTACAATGAGCAGTTCTTC
- TRBJ2-3 TRBV6-2/TRBV6-3 - CASSEDNTDTQYF TGTGCCAGCAGCGAGGACAACACAGATACGCAGTATTTT
- TRBJ2-7 TRBV6-5 TRBD2 CASGNLAGGSEQYF TGTGCCAGTGGAAATCTAGCGGGGGGGTCCGAGCAGTACTTC
- TRBJ2-2 TRBV4-1 TRBD2 CASSQRGLDTGELFF TGCGCCAGCAGCCAACGTGGACTAGACACCGGGGAGCTGTTTTTT
- TRBJ1-2 TRBV14 - CASSQEGTYGYTF TGTGCCAGCAGCCAAGAGGGGACCTATGGCTACACCTTC
- TRBJ1-4 TRBV2 TRBD1 CASSVHRGPFKEKLFF TGTGCCAGCAGTGTTCACAGGGGGCCCTTTAAAGAAAAACTGTTTTTT
- TRBJ2-7 TRBV4-3 TRBD2 CASSQDSSGAPYEQYF TGCGCCAGCAGCCAAGATTCTAGCGGGGCGCCTTACGAGCAGTACTTC
- TRBJ1-5 TRBV28 - CASSSRDGNQPQHF TGTGCCAGCAGTTCCCGGGACGGAAATCAGCCCCAGCATTTT
- TRBJ1-2 TRBV6-1 - CASSWGHSNYGYTF TGTGCCAGCAGCTGGGGGCATTCTAACTATGGCTACACCTTC
- TRBJ1-5 TRBV12-3/TRBV12-4 - CASSQTGHQPQHF TGTGCCAGCAGTCAAACAGGGCATCAGCCCCAGCATTTT
- TRBJ1-5 TRBV7-9 TRBD1 CASSLAGTVWGQPQHF TGTGCCAGCAGCTTAGCGGGGACAGTCTGGGGCCAGCCCCAGCATTTT
- TRBJ1-1 TRBV5-4 TRBD1 CASSSARDREAFF TGTGCCAGCAGCTCGGCCCGGGACAGGGAAGCTTTCTTT
- TRBJ2-3 TRBV7-9 - CASSDWDVTWRTDTQCF TGTGCCAGCAGCGACTGGGACGTTACGTGGCGCACAGATACGCAGTGTTTT
- TRBJ2-2 TRBV4-1 - CASSRSFEGGMGTGELFF TGCGCCAGCAGCCGATCCTTCGAGGGGGGGATGGGCACCGGGGAGCTGTTTTTT
- TRBJ2-5 TRBV12-3/TRBV12-4 - CASRDGRQETQYF TGTGCCAGCAGGGACGGGCGACAAGAGACCCAGTACTTC
- TRBJ1-5 TRBV28 - CASSLVRVQPQHF TGTGCCAGCAGTTTAGTTAGAGTTCAGCCCCAGCATTTT
- TRBJ1-6 TRBV7-2 - CASSLAPHRNSPLHF TGTGCCAGCAGCTTAGCTCCTCACCGTAATTCACCCCTCCACTTT
- TRBJ1-6 TRBV5-6 TRBD1 CASGNGQGNSPLHF TGTGCCAGCGGAAACGGACAGGGGAATTCACCCCTCCACTTT
- TRBJ2-2 TRBV5-4 - CAIGWGRLNTGELFF TGTGCCATTGGGTGGGGGAGACTCAACACCGGGGAGCTGTTTTTT
- TRBJ2-3 TRBV13 - CASSLVARGPLKYF TGTGCCAGCAGCTTAGTTGCGCGGGGCCCCTTGAAGTATTTT
- TRBJ1-5 TRBV7-9 - CASSEAVGNQPQHF TGTGCCAGCAGCGAGGCGGTGGGCAATCAGCCCCAGCATTTT
- TRBJ2-3 TRBV5-4 - CASSRPLPDTQYF TGTGCCAGCAGCCGCCCCCTACCAGATACGCAGTATTTT
once TRBJ1-2 TRBV5-6 - CASSLDRAVDLYGYTF TGTGCCAGCAGCTTGGACAGGGCGGTTGATCTCTATGGCTACACCTTC
- TRBJ1-6 TRBV28 TRBD1 CASRPLGTEYNSPLHF TGTGCCAGCAGACCGCTAGGGACAGAATATAATTCACCCCTCCACTTT
- TRBJ2-7 TRBV5-4 TRBD1 CASSAGPRDRGYEQYF TGTGCCAGCAGCGCCGGCCCCAGGGACAGGGGCTACGAGCAGTACTTC
- TRBJ2-2 TRBV5-1 - CASRLSVAGELFF TGCGCCAGCAGATTGAGTGTGGCCGGGGAGCTGTTTTTT
once TRBJ1-1 TRBV9 TRBD1 CASSGRQGASNEAFF TGTGCCAGCAGCGGACGTCAGGGGGCGTCAAATGAAGCTTTCTTT
- TRBJ1-5 TRBV28 TRBD1 CASRGDRAQPQHF TGTGCCAGCAGGGGGGACAGGGCTCAGCCCCAGCATTTT
- TRBJ1-5 TRBV2 TRBD1 CASSDPTGQGKQPQHF TGTGCCAGCAGTGACCCGACTGGACAGGGAAAACAGCCCCAGCATTTT
- TRBJ2-5 TRBV6-5 - CASSPLGETQYF TGTGCCAGCAGCCCCTTGGGCGAGACCCAGTACTTC
- TRBJ2-7 TRBV29-1 - CSVEVPGVREQYF TGCAGCGTTGAAGTCCCAGGGGTACGCGAGCAGTACTTC
- TRBJ2-7 TRBV28 - CASSLETNYEQYF TGTGCCAGCAGTTTAGAGACAAATTACGAGCAGTACTTC
- TRBJ1-1 TRBV29-1 TRBD1 CSVQFGTGATNTEAFF TGCAGCGTCCAATTCGGGACAGGGGCAACGAACACTGAAGCTTTCTTT
- TRBJ1-2 TRBV3-1/TRBV3-2 TRBD1 CASSQDVADREYGYTF TGTGCCAGCAGCCAAGATGTCGCAGACAGGGAATATGGCTACACCTTC
- TRBJ1-2 TRBV28 - CASSFGGRSGYGYTF TGTGCCAGCAGCTTCGGGGGGCGGTCTGGTTATGGCTACACCTTC
- TRBJ2-2 TRBV4-1 TRBD2 CASSQEERGANTGELFF TGCGCCAGCAGCCAAGAAGAGCGGGGGGCGAACACCGGGGAGCTGTTTTTT
- TRBJ1-2 TRBV4-2 - CASSQEGRGDGYTF TGTGCCAGCAGCCAAGAGGGCAGAGGGGATGGCTACACCTTC
- TRBJ2-3 TRBV19 - CASSWASFSDTQYF TGTGCCAGTAGTTGGGCTAGCTTTTCAGATACGCAGTATTTT